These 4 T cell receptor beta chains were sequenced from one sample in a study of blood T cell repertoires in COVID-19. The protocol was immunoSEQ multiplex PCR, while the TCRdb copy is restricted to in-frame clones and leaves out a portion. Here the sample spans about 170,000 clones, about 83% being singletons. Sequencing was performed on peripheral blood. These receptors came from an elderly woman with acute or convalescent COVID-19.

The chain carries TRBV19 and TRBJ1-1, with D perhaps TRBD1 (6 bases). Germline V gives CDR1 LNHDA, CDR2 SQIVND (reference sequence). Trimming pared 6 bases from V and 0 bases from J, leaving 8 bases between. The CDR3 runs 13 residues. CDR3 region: CASSRQVNTEAFF. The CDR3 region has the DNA TGTGCCAGTAGCCGACAGGTGAACACTGAAGCTTTCTTT.

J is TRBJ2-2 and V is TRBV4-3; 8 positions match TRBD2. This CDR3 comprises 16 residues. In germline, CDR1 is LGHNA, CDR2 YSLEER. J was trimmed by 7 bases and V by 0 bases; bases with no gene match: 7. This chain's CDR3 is CASSQERGADIGELFF. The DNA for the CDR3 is TGCGCCAGCAGCCAAGAGCGGGGGGCAGATATCGGGGAGCTGTTTTTT.

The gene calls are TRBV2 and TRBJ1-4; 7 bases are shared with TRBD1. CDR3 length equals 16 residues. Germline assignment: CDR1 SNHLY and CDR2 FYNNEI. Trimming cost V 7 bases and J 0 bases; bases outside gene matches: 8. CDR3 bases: TGTGCCAGCACCAGACAGGGCGCCGCAACTAATGAAAAACTGTTTTTT. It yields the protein CASTRQGAATNEKLFF. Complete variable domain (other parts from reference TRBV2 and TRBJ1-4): EPEVTQTPSHQVTQMGQEVILRCVPISNHLYFYWYRQILGQKVEFLVSFYNNEISEKSEIFDDQFSVERPDGSNFTLKIRSTKLEDSAMYFCASTRQGAATNEKLFFGSGTQLSVL.

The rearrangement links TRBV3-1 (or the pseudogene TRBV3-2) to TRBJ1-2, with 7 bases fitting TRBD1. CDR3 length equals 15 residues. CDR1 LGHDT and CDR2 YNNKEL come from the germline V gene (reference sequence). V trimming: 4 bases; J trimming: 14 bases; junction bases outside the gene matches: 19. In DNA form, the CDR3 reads TGTGCCAGCAGCCTTGAAGGGAACAGGGGCCTCATGAGGACCTTC. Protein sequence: CASSLEGNRGLMRTF.